The clone carrying this TCR beta chain was recorded at least ten times. As yet, its antigen is unknown. Unique molecular identifiers were used in preparing the TCRbeta library. TCRdb reprocessed the PCR reads via MiXCR and lists one record per CDR3 protein. Here the sample spans 140,000 or so distinct CDR3 sequences, more than 8% being singletons. The data derive from a study of T-cell reconstitution after alpha-beta-depleted transplantation in children. The study, taken as a whole, reports: At around two months after transplant, the alpha-beta T cells were reportedly derived from several hundred expanded clones that came from non-depleted graft cells. TCRbeta diversity was high at day 60 in some patients (a result of surviving recipient T cells and thymic progenitors). Diversity and T-cell counts at one year after transplant derived mostly from new T cells.

There are 15 residues in the CDR3. V lost 4 bases, J lost 4 bases, and 7 bases stayed unmatched. Germline V gene lookup returns CDR1 SGHRS and CDR2 YFSETQ. The chain joins TRBV5-1 to TRBJ2-1, with 8 bases fitting TRBD2. Here the sequenced sample was PBMCs, mostly from graft donor cells, taken 180 days after TCRalphabeta/CD19-depleted stem cell transplant. This TCR derives from a female patient aged 2 to 10 who had a stem cell transplant for congenital amegakaryocytic thrombocytopenia, so the T cells may come from the graft donor. CDR3 loop: CASSPTTSAYNEQFF. DNA of the CDR3: TGCGCCAGCAGCCCTACGACTAGCGCATACAATGAGCAGTTCTTC.